This is a list of T cell receptor beta chains from one sample in a study of beta chain features in type 1 diabetes. Clones were read by immunoSEQ multiplex PCR, and TCRdb kept only the in-frame ones, dropping some. The table lists hundreds of thousands of clones, 11% to 15% of them singletons, with just under 0.04% in the top ten. The sequenced material came from naive CD4+ T cells from blood. The receptors originated from a man between 18 and 35 years old with type 1 diabetes. Each CDR3 is given with its conserved first and last residue. The order of the fields is J gene, V gene, D gene, clone size, CDR3 length, CDR3 protein, CDR3 DNA. A D gene is named only where the DNA matches it firmly. Only some rows state a clone size, as once, few, many or a class for expanded clones.

j_call: TRBJ2-3
v_call: TRBV11-3
d_call: TRBD1
clone_size: .
cdr3_length: 18
cdr3_aa: CASSTGTGGSWGTDTQYF
cdr3_nt: TGTGCCAGCAGCACTGGGACAGGGGGCAGTTGGGGCACAGATACGCAGTATTTT

j_call: TRBJ1-1
v_call: TRBV28
d_call: .
clone_size: .
cdr3_length: 13
cdr3_aa: CASSDVGNTEAFF
cdr3_nt: TGTGCCAGCAGCGACGTAGGGAACACTGAAGCTTTCTTT

j_call: TRBJ2-1
v_call: TRBV7-2
d_call: TRBD2
clone_size: few
cdr3_length: 16
cdr3_aa: CASSLYTSGGAHEQFF
cdr3_nt: TGTGCCAGCAGCCTCTACACTAGCGGGGGGGCCCATGAGCAGTTCTTC

j_call: TRBJ2-3
v_call: TRBV4-3
d_call: TRBD2
clone_size: few
cdr3_length: 16
cdr3_aa: CASSHFSGGALDTQYF
cdr3_nt: TGCGCCAGCAGCCATTTTAGCGGGGGGGCCTTAGATACGCAGTATTTT

j_call: TRBJ2-1
v_call: TRBV5-1
d_call: TRBD2
clone_size: .
cdr3_length: 16
cdr3_aa: CASSLSSGRNYNEQFF
cdr3_nt: TGCGCCAGCAGCCTATCTAGCGGGAGGAACTACAATGAGCAGTTCTTC

j_call: TRBJ2-7
v_call: TRBV30
d_call: .
clone_size: .
cdr3_length: 14
cdr3_aa: CAWSPDFSGYEQYF
cdr3_nt: TGTGCCTGGAGTCCTGACTTTAGTGGATACGAGCAGTACTTC

j_call: TRBJ1-1
v_call: TRBV27
d_call: TRBD1
clone_size: .
cdr3_length: 13
cdr3_aa: CASRQGVDTEAFF
cdr3_nt: TGTGCCAGCAGACAGGGGGTGGACACTGAAGCTTTCTTT

j_call: TRBJ2-3
v_call: TRBV7-9
d_call: .
clone_size: .
cdr3_length: 14
cdr3_aa: CASSSGASTDTQYF
cdr3_nt: TGTGCCAGCAGCTCCGGAGCTAGCACAGATACGCAGTATTTT

j_call: TRBJ2-1
v_call: TRBV7-2
d_call: TRBD2
clone_size: few
cdr3_length: 17
cdr3_aa: CASSSDLSGGNYNEQFF
cdr3_nt: TGTGCCAGCAGCTCGGACCTTAGCGGGGGGAATTACAATGAGCAGTTCTTC

j_call: TRBJ2-5
v_call: TRBV7-9
d_call: .
clone_size: .
cdr3_length: 16
cdr3_aa: CASSLIVTGFSGTQYF
cdr3_nt: TGTGCCAGCAGCTTGATTGTGACGGGCTTCTCGGGGACCCAGTACTTC

j_call: TRBJ2-1
v_call: TRBV19
d_call: TRBD2
clone_size: .
cdr3_length: 16
cdr3_aa: CASSIVASGGLNEQFF
cdr3_nt: TGTGCCAGTAGTATAGTGGCTTCGGGGGGGCTGAATGAGCAGTTCTTC

j_call: TRBJ2-5
v_call: TRBV19
d_call: .
clone_size: .
cdr3_length: 14
cdr3_aa: CASSIRDARETQYF
cdr3_nt: TGTGCCAGTAGTATCCGGGACGCCCGAGAGACCCAGTACTTC

j_call: TRBJ1-1
v_call: TRBV15
d_call: .
clone_size: few
cdr3_length: 14
cdr3_aa: CATSRDPGDTEAFF
cdr3_nt: TGTGCCACCAGCAGAGATCCGGGGGACACTGAAGCTTTCTTT

j_call: TRBJ1-1
v_call: TRBV7-3
d_call: .
clone_size: .
cdr3_length: 13
cdr3_aa: CASSPGSYAEAFF
cdr3_nt: TGTGCCAGCAGCCCGGGGTCGTACGCAGAAGCTTTCTTT

j_call: TRBJ2-7
v_call: TRBV27
d_call: TRBD2
clone_size: .
cdr3_length: 16
cdr3_aa: CASTSKLAGGSYEQYF
cdr3_nt: TGTGCCAGCACCTCCAAGCTAGCGGGAGGTTCCTACGAGCAGTACTTC

j_call: TRBJ1-2
v_call: TRBV30
d_call: TRBD1
clone_size: few
cdr3_length: 12
cdr3_aa: CAWREQGYGYTF
cdr3_nt: TGTGCCTGGAGGGAACAGGGGTATGGCTACACCTTC

j_call: TRBJ1-1
v_call: TRBV5-1
d_call: .
clone_size: few
cdr3_length: 14
cdr3_aa: CASSLELLGTEAFF
cdr3_nt: TGCGCCAGCAGCTTGGAACTTCTGGGCACTGAAGCTTTCTTT

j_call: TRBJ1-6
v_call: TRBV13
d_call: TRBD1
clone_size: few
cdr3_length: 16
cdr3_aa: CASSFPGQGQGSPLHF
cdr3_nt: TGTGCCAGCAGCTTCCCGGGACAGGGGCAGGGTTCACCCCTCCACTTT

j_call: TRBJ2-5
v_call: TRBV6-6
d_call: .
clone_size: few
cdr3_length: 15
cdr3_aa: CASSPPAGNGETQYF
cdr3_nt: TGTGCCAGCAGTCCCCCCGCAGGGAACGGAGAGACCCAGTACTTC

j_call: TRBJ2-1
v_call: TRBV18
d_call: TRBD1
clone_size: few
cdr3_length: 16
cdr3_aa: CASSLGPGQGYNEQFF
cdr3_nt: TGTGCCAGCTCACTGGGGCCGGGACAGGGATACAATGAGCAGTTCTTC

j_call: TRBJ2-6
v_call: TRBV18
d_call: .
clone_size: .
cdr3_length: 17
cdr3_aa: CASSRNGPASGANVLTF
cdr3_nt: TGTGCCAGCTCACGGAACGGTCCCGCCTCTGGGGCCAACGTCCTGACTTTC

j_call: TRBJ2-5
v_call: TRBV10-1
d_call: TRBD2
clone_size: few
cdr3_length: 18
cdr3_aa: CASSESIASGTKEETQYF
cdr3_nt: TGCGCCAGCAGTGAGTCGATAGCTAGCGGGACCAAGGAAGAGACCCAGTACTTC

j_call: TRBJ1-1
v_call: TRBV29-1
d_call: .
clone_size: .
cdr3_length: 15
cdr3_aa: CSVAGRQRVNTEAFF
cdr3_nt: TGCAGCGTTGCCGGCCGACAACGAGTGAACACTGAAGCTTTCTTT

j_call: TRBJ1-3
v_call: TRBV2
d_call: .
clone_size: .
cdr3_length: 13
cdr3_aa: CASRASPGNTIYF
cdr3_nt: TGTGCCAGCAGAGCGAGTCCGGGAAACACCATATATTTT

j_call: TRBJ2-2
v_call: TRBV4-1
d_call: TRBD1
clone_size: few
cdr3_length: 15
cdr3_aa: CASSQLGQGAGELFF
cdr3_nt: TGCGCCAGCAGCCAGTTGGGACAGGGAGCCGGGGAGCTGTTTTTT

j_call: TRBJ2-7
v_call: TRBV6-6
d_call: .
clone_size: .
cdr3_length: 11
cdr3_aa: CASSFRGEQYF
cdr3_nt: TGTGCCAGCAGTTTTAGAGGCGAGCAGTACTTC

j_call: TRBJ2-7
v_call: TRBV11-2
d_call: TRBD2
clone_size: once
cdr3_length: 15
cdr3_aa: CASSLRRLAGREQYF
cdr3_nt: TGTGCCAGCAGCTTAAGGCGACTAGCGGGAAGGGAGCAGTACTTC

j_call: TRBJ2-7
v_call: TRBV5-4
d_call: .
clone_size: .
cdr3_length: 14
cdr3_aa: CASSWGTRNNEQYF
cdr3_nt: TGTGCCAGCAGCTGGGGGACACGGAACAACGAGCAGTACTTC

j_call: TRBJ1-2
v_call: TRBV18
d_call: TRBD1
clone_size: few
cdr3_length: 16
cdr3_aa: CASSRTTGGTNYGYTF
cdr3_nt: TGTGCCAGCTCACGGACGACAGGGGGGACTAACTATGGCTACACCTTC

j_call: TRBJ2-7
v_call: TRBV18
d_call: .
clone_size: few
cdr3_length: 14
cdr3_aa: CASSSRVDRAEQYF
cdr3_nt: TGTGCCAGCTCATCTAGGGTGGATAGGGCCGAGCAGTACTTC

j_call: TRBJ1-5
v_call: TRBV30
d_call: .
clone_size: .
cdr3_length: 13
cdr3_aa: CAWSQGGGQPQHF
cdr3_nt: TGTGCCTGGAGCCAAGGGGGGGGTCAGCCCCAGCATTTT

j_call: TRBJ2-2
v_call: TRBV9
d_call: .
clone_size: few
cdr3_length: 14
cdr3_aa: CASSEDSNTGELFF
cdr3_nt: TGTGCCAGCAGCGAAGACAGTAACACCGGGGAGCTGTTTTTT

j_call: TRBJ1-1
v_call: TRBV4-3
d_call: .
clone_size: .
cdr3_length: 14
cdr3_aa: CASSQELQNTEAFF
cdr3_nt: TGCGCCAGCAGCCAAGAATTACAGAACACTGAAGCTTTCTTT

j_call: TRBJ1-2
v_call: TRBV6-5
d_call: .
clone_size: .
cdr3_length: 11
cdr3_aa: CAVGQIYGYTF
cdr3_nt: TGTGCCGTGGGACAAATCTATGGCTACACCTTC

j_call: TRBJ2-7
v_call: TRBV6-1
d_call: .
clone_size: .
cdr3_length: 18
cdr3_aa: CASSEVLSSGHISYEQYF
cdr3_nt: TGTGCCAGCAGTGAAGTCCTTTCTTCGGGACACATCTCCTACGAGCAGTACTTC

j_call: TRBJ2-3
v_call: TRBV6-1
d_call: .
clone_size: few
cdr3_length: 12
cdr3_aa: CASSERAAWQYF
cdr3_nt: TGTGCCAGCAGTGAAAGGGCTGCCTGGCAGTATTTT

j_call: TRBJ2-3
v_call: TRBV5-6
d_call: TRBD2
clone_size: .
cdr3_length: 16
cdr3_aa: CASSLAILAVTDTQYF
cdr3_nt: TGTGCCAGCAGCTTGGCGATACTAGCGGTCACAGATACGCAGTATTTT

j_call: TRBJ2-1
v_call: TRBV28
d_call: TRBD2
clone_size: few
cdr3_length: 12
cdr3_aa: CASSFRDYRLFF
cdr3_nt: TGTGCCAGCAGTTTCCGGGACTATCGTCTGTTCTTC

j_call: TRBJ2-7
v_call: TRBV5-1
d_call: .
clone_size: .
cdr3_length: 14
cdr3_aa: CASSLVAHSYEQYF
cdr3_nt: TGCGCCAGCAGCTTGGTCGCGCACTCCTACGAGCAGTACTTC

j_call: TRBJ2-4
v_call: TRBV6-1
d_call: .
clone_size: .
cdr3_length: 20
cdr3_aa: CASRGVRGSVDPRHKNIQYF
cdr3_nt: TGTGCCAGCCGTGGGGTACGGGGCAGCGTAGATCCACGGCACAAAAACATTCAGTACTTC

j_call: TRBJ2-7
v_call: TRBV5-4
d_call: TRBD1
clone_size: .
cdr3_length: 16
cdr3_aa: CASSLGLRTGLYEQYF
cdr3_nt: TGTGCCAGCAGCTTGGGCCTGAGGACAGGGCTCTACGAGCAGTACTTC

j_call: TRBJ1-4
v_call: TRBV13
d_call: .
clone_size: .
cdr3_length: 14
cdr3_aa: CASSLGPGVEKLFF
cdr3_nt: TGTGCCAGCAGCCTGGGACCGGGTGTTGAAAAACTGTTTTTT

j_call: TRBJ1-1
v_call: TRBV25-1
d_call: .
clone_size: .
cdr3_length: 15
cdr3_aa: CASSEFAGVNTEAFF
cdr3_nt: TGTGCCAGCAGTGAATTTGCAGGGGTGAACACTGAAGCTTTCTTT